This T cell receptor (beta chain) derives from a study of T cells in Graves' hyperthyroidism and ophthalmopathy. Diagnostic decisions used clinical symptoms, serum thyroxine and TRAb, thyroid ultrasound and orbital computed tomography. From RNA transcripts, TCR beta CDR3 regions were amplified. The HTBI set primed first-round TCR CDR3 RT-PCR. TCRdb re-called the multiplex PCR reads through MiXCR, storing one row per CDR3 protein. The profile shows about 700,000 distinct CDR3 sequences, about 45% of them singletons. The study's findings and limits: Stable hyperthyroidism was separated from ophthalmopathy by a model based on 13 V-J features. The model predicted ophthalmopathy a median roughly 6.3 months before onset. Blood also showed most of the thyroid clonotypes that were expanded above 0.001.

This clonotype was counted a single time. Its target is unknown. Its ends do not fully match the called genes, so a read error is possible. The germline V gene has CDR1 SGHRS and CDR2 YFSETQ. The CDR3 is made up of 13 amino acids. The origin of this receptor is an adult man with Graves' disease, either hyperthyroidism or ophthalmopathy (not recorded which). Sequences were obtained from peripheral blood or thyroid tissue (not recorded which). This chain links TRBV5-1 with TRBJ1-1; D gene unclear. As DNA, the CDR3 is TGTGCCAGCAGCGCGACAACAGTGAAGCAAGCTTTCTTT. Translation: CASSATTVKQAFF.